These 26 T cell receptor beta chains originate from one sample sequenced in a study of cytomegalovirus exposure and HLA in healthy donors. The PCR contained 60 Vbeta and 13 Jbeta primers. The repertoire was sequenced with immunoSEQ multiplex PCR; TCRdb's copy has only in-frame clones and lacks some. Its table records around 75,000 clones. Sequencing was done on a sample of PBMCs. The receptors derive from a woman aged 60-75 years in good health and CMV-seronegative.

The genes are TRBV28 and TRBJ1-1; D unresolved. The V gene lost 2 bases and the J gene lost 1 base, with 8 bases spanning the gap. The CDR3 is 14 residues long. Looked up from germline, CDR1 is MDHEN and CDR2 is SYDVKM. CDR3 sequence reads: CASSLLASNTEAFF. CDR3 nucleotide sequence: TGTGCCAGCAGTTTACTGGCTTCGAACACTGAAGCTTTCTTT.

This chain connects TRBV29-1 to TRBJ2-3, with D maybe TRBD1 (5 bases). CDR1 is SQVTM and CDR2 is ANQGSEA in the germline V gene. Between the trimmed V and J ends, which lost 5 bases and 6 bases, there was a span of 15 bases. This CDR3 has 13 residues. CDR3 in amino acids: CSVTRAPPDTQYF. The DNA for the CDR3 is TGCAGCGTTACCAGGGCCCCCCCGGATACGCAGTATTTT.

V usage is TRBV18 and J usage is TRBJ2-7; weak D call: TRBD1 (6 bases). CDR3 length equals 12 residues. Germline V gene sequence: CDR1 KGHSH, CDR2 LQKENI. V gave up 1 base and J gave up 7 bases, with 8 bases separating them. The CDR3 nucleotides are TGTGCCAGCTCACCACAGGGGGTTGAGCAGTACTTC. Its translation is CASSPQGVEQYF.

This chain joins TRBV28 and TRBJ2-1; D perhaps matches TRBD2 (7 bases). The germline V and J ends were trimmed by 11 bases and 2 bases, with 16 bases remaining between them. This CDR3 is 14 amino acids long. The germline V gene encodes CDR1 MDHEN and CDR2 SYDVKM. Here the CDR3 reads CAPGGGRAYNEQFF. CDR3 bases: TGTGCCCCCGGAGGGGGGAGGGCCTACAATGAGCAGTTCTTC.

This chain joins TRBV18 and TRBJ1-1; tentative D call: TRBD1 (6 bases). Germline V gene data show CDR1 as KGHSH and CDR2 as LQKENI. There are 15 residues in the CDR3. The V and J ends lost 2 bases and 0 bases respectively, with 10 bases between them. For the CDR3, the DNA is TGTGCCAGCTCACCAAGGCAGGGGATGAACACTGAAGCTTTCTTT. It translates to CASSPRQGMNTEAFF.

V and J are TRBV11-2 and TRBJ1-1; a possible D gene is TRBD1 (6 bases). The CDR3 runs to 15 residues. The V gene's germline CDR1 is SGHAT and CDR2 FQNNGV. Trimming pared 5 bases from V and 11 bases from J, leaving 24 bases between. The DNA for the CDR3 is TGTGCCAGCAGCGACACAGGGACTAGTCCTTTTGGGGCTTTCTTT. Residues: CASSDTGTSPFGAFF.

The V call is TRBV14, the J call TRBJ2-7, with D possibly matching TRBD1 (8 bases). This CDR3 is built from 15 residues. The V gene's germline CDR1 is SGHDN and CDR2 FVKESK. With 9 bases removed from V and 3 bases from J, the gap between germline ends came to 21 bases. The CDR3 loop reads CASDFEQGGFYEQYF. CDR3 nucleotide sequence: TGTGCCAGTGACTTCGAACAGGGGGGGTTCTACGAGCAGTACTTC.

As concerns this clone: One junction end disagrees with the germline gene, perhaps due to a read error. The same CDR3 can be traced to other DNA sequences in this sample. J is TRBJ2-7 and V is TRBV19; tentatively, D is TRBD2 (6 bases). Germline V gives CDR1 LNHDA, CDR2 SQIVND (reference sequence). The CDR3 sequence is 16 residues long. CDR3 coding DNA: TGTGCTAGTAGTATTCAGGCGGGACCACCTACCTACGAGCAGTACTTC. It translates to CASSIQAGPPTYEQYF.

V and J are TRBV15 and TRBJ2-7, with D maybe TRBD1 (6 bases). V gave up 0 bases and J gave up 1 base, with 10 bases separating them. Germline V gene sequence: CDR1 LNHNV, CDR2 YYDKDF (reference sequence). The CDR3 is 15 amino acids. The CDR3: CATSRDRGTSYEQYF. The DNA for the CDR3 is TGTGCCACCAGCAGAGACAGGGGAACGTCCTACGAGCAGTACTTC.

The rearrangement joins TRBV5-5 to TRBJ1-3; D possibly corresponds to TRBD1 (5 bases). The V end lost 1 base, the J end lost 2 bases, and 7 bases lay between the germline ends. The germline V gene encodes CDR1 SGHKS and CDR2 YYEKEE (reference sequence). The CDR3 is 14 amino acids. The chain's CDR3 is CASSLWGAGNTIYF. DNA for the CDR3: TGTGCCAGCAGCTTGTGGGGGGCTGGAAACACCATATATTTT.

This rearrangement joins TRBV28 to TRBJ1-5, with TRBD1 matching over 10 bases. CDR3 length: 14 residues. J gave up 5 bases and V 6 bases, and 4 bases lay outside the gene matches. Germline CDR1 reads MDHEN; CDR2 reads SYDVKM. The CDR3 coding sequence is TGTGCCAGCAGAACCGGGACAGGGGATCAGCCCCAGCATTTT. The encoded protein is CASRTGTGDQPQHF.

This chain links TRBV11-3 with TRBJ2-7; 9 bases are shared with TRBD2. CDR1 and CDR2 (germline): SGHNT, YENEEA. V lost 5 bases to trimming and J lost 3 bases; unmatched junction nucleotides: 8. CDR3 size: 15 residues. CDR3 amino acids: CASSLVSGSDYEQYF. The CDR3 DNA sequence: TGTGCCAGCAGCCTCGTTAGCGGGAGCGACTACGAGCAGTACTTC.

CDR3 DNA sequence: TGTGCCAGCAGCCCAACGACTAGCGGGGGTCCGGGGAGGCAGTTCTTC. Protein sequence: CASSPTTSGGPGRQFF. The genes are TRBV7-9 and TRBJ2-1, with 12 bases that match TRBD2. The V gene end was trimmed by 5 bases and the J gene end by 12 bases; junction bases not matched to a gene: 14. The CDR3 loop spans 16 amino acids. Germline V gives CDR1 SEHNR, CDR2 FQNEAQ (reference sequence).

As regards this clone: The junction differs from germline at one of its ends, possibly a read error. This rearrangement joins TRBV5-4 to TRBJ1-3, with unresolved D. The CDR3 has 15 amino acids. Germline assignment: CDR1 SGHNT and CDR2 YYREEE (reference sequence). CDR3 bases: TGTGCCAGCAGCTCCCCAGGAACCCTCGGAAACATCATATATTTT. It codes for CASSSPGTLGNIIYF.

This sequence joins TRBV11-2 and TRBJ2-2; possible D gene TRBD2, 5 bases. From germline, CDR1 is SGHAT and CDR2 FQNNGV. The CDR3 is made up of 13 amino acids. The V and J ends lost 6 bases and 3 bases respectively, with 8 bases between them. CDR3 DNA sequence: TGTGCCAGCAGAGGGCGGGACACCGGGGAGCTGTTTTTT. Protein product: CASRGRDTGELFF.

The rearrangement joins TRBV7-9 to TRBJ1-1, with TRBD1 matching 9 bases. The J segment lost 5 bases and the V segment lost 5 bases, leaving 9 bases of the junction unmatched. The CDR3 spans 15 residues. CDR1 and CDR2 (germline): SEHNR, FQNEAQ (reference sequence). The CDR3 is CASSARGQGKTEAFF. The CDR3 DNA follows: TGTGCCAGCAGCGCAAGGGGACAGGGAAAAACTGAAGCTTTCTTT.

The gene calls are TRBV28 and TRBJ1-1; perhaps TRBD1 as D (6 bases). Trimming removed 4 bases at V and 4 bases at J, with 13 bases between. Germline values: CDR1 MDHEN, CDR2 SYDVKM. The CDR3 sequence is 14 residues long. This chain's CDR3 is CASSWGGRGTEAFF. CDR3 nucleotide sequence: TGTGCCAGCAGTTGGGGGGGCCGGGGCACTGAAGCTTTCTTT.

The chain employs TRBV29-1 and TRBJ2-1; 7 bases are shared with TRBD1. CDR1 and CDR2 (germline): SQVTM, ANQGSEA. The V gene end was trimmed by 6 bases and the J gene end by 3 bases; junction bases not matched to a gene: 5. This CDR3 comprises 13 residues. For the CDR3, the DNA is TGCAGCGTGGGGTCAGGGGGCTACAATGAGCAGTTCTTC. Its protein product is CSVGSGGYNEQFF.

The chain couples TRBV5-1 to TRBJ2-1; TRBD2 agrees at 12 bases. Germline values: CDR1 SGHRS, CDR2 YFSETQ. This CDR3 has 15 residues. The junction had 4 bases not matched to a gene; V was cut back by 2 bases and J by 7 bases. This CDR3 is CASSFPLAGGNEQFF. The CDR3 region has the DNA TGCGCCAGCAGCTTTCCCCTAGCGGGAGGGAATGAGCAGTTCTTC.

V usage is TRBV10-3 and J usage is TRBJ2-1; TRBD2 agrees at 9 bases. Trimming at V came to 2 bases and at J to 4 bases, leaving 9 bases not matched to a gene. The germline gives CDR1 ENHRY, CDR2 SYGVKD. CDR3 length equals 17 residues. The DNA of the CDR3 is TGTGCCATCAGTGAGAGGGGAACGCTAGCGGGATACAATGAGCAGTTCTTC. Translation gives CAISERGTLAGYNEQFF.

The chain joins TRBV7-3 to TRBJ2-2; 13 bases are a match to TRBD2. This CDR3 has 15 residues. Germline V gene sequence: CDR1 SGHTA, CDR2 FQGTGA. V shed 5 bases and J 5 bases; nucleotides not matched to a gene: 2. The CDR3 nucleotides are TGTGCCAGCAGCCCGGGACTAGCGGGAACCGGGGAGCTGTTTTTT. Its translation: CASSPGLAGTGELFF.

The chain employs TRBV7-2 and TRBJ2-7; 13 nucleotides align to TRBD2. The germline V gene has CDR1 SGHTA and CDR2 FQGNSA. Germline trimming cut 3 bases from V and 5 bases from J; bases unmatched to any gene: 4. The CDR3 consists of 15 residues. The DNA for the CDR3 is TGTGCCAGCAGCTTTCGGACTAGCGGGAGTGACGAGCAGTACTTC. Residues: CASSFRTSGSDEQYF.

The chain combines TRBV5-1 with TRBJ2-7; TRBD2 agrees at 8 bases. The germline V gene has CDR1 SGHRS and CDR2 YFSETQ. The CDR3 covers 14 residues. The V and J ends lost 1 base and 2 bases, in that order; junction bases with no gene match: 2. CDR3 DNA: TGCGCCAGCAGCTTGACGGGAGGGCCCTACGAGCAGTACTTC. This translates into CASSLTGGPYEQYF. Based on the CDR3 plus reference TRBV5-1 and TRBJ2-7, the full variable domain is KAGVTQTPRYLIKTRGQQVTLSCSPISGHRSVSWYQQTPGQGLQFLFEYFSETQRNKGNFPGRFSGRQFSNSRSEMNVSTLELGDSALYLCASSLTGGPYEQYFGPGTRLTVT.

The V and J genes are TRBV12-1 and TRBJ2-1; TRBD2 is the table's D call and was not checked against the DNA. TRBV12-1 is noted as a pseudogene. The CDR3 consists of 18 residues. CDR3 protein: CASSSGTSGRRPYNEQFF. As DNA, the CDR3 is TGTGCCAGCAGCTCTGGGACTAGCGGGAGACGTCCCTACAATGAGCAGTTCTTC.

The chain carries TRBV27 and TRBJ2-7; D might be TRBD2 (6 bases). CDR1 is MNHEY and CDR2 is SMNVEV in the germline V gene (reference sequence). Trimming cost V 5 bases and J 4 bases, with 21 bases left between them. The CDR3 runs to 16 residues. Here the CDR3 reads CASSPSRRDYSYEQYF. DNA of the CDR3: TGTGCCAGCAGTCCGAGTCGGCGGGATTACTCTTACGAGCAGTACTTC.

V usage is TRBV28 and J usage is TRBJ1-2; the match to TRBD1 covers 10 bases. Germline lookup yields CDR1 MDHEN and CDR2 SYDVKM. The junction had 10 bases not matched to a gene; V was cut back by 5 bases and J by 1 base. This CDR3 is built from 17 residues. The CDR3 region has the DNA TGTGCCAGCAGTACCATAGGGACAGGGGCGTTTAACTATGGCTACACCTTC. Translating gives CASSTIGTGAFNYGYTF.